This section outlines one T cell receptor beta chain sequence together with its context. Repertoires were generated with immunoSEQ multiplex PCR, while TCRdb's copy carries only in-frame clones and drops some. The table shows about 200,000 clones, with around 79% occurring only once. This sample is drawn from a study of blood T cell repertoires in COVID-19. Trimming at V came to 6 bases and at J to 7 bases, leaving 10 bases not matched to a gene. Germline values: CDR1 SGHNT, CDR2 YENEEA. This CDR3 has 15 amino acids. This receptor was identified in a woman between 40 and 50 years old with COVID-19, enrolled during active disease. The sample was peripheral blood. The chain recombines TRBV11-3 with TRBJ2-2; the match to TRBD1 covers 8 bases. CDR3: CASSRAGTGHGELFF. DNA of the CDR3: TGTGCCAGCAGTCGAGCCGGGACAGGACACGGGGAGCTGTTTTTT.